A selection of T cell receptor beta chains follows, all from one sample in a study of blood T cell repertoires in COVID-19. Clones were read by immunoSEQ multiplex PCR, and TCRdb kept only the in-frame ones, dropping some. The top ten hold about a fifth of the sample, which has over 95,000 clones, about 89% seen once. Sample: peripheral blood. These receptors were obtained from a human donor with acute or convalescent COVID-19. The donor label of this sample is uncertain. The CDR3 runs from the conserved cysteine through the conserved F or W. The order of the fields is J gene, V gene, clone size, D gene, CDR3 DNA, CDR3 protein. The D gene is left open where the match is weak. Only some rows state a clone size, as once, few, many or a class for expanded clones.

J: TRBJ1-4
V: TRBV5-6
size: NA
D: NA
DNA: TGTGCCAGCAGTTATAGAGGAGTTAATGAAAAACTGTTTTTT
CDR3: CASSYRGVNEKLFF

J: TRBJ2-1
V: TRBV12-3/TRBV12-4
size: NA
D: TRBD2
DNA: TGTGCCAGCAGCGATGGACTAGCGGAGCAGTTCTTC
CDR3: CASSDGLAEQFF

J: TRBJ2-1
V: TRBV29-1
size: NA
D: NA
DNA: TGCAGCGTTGGACACCCGAGCTCCTACAATGAGCAGTTCTTC
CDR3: CSVGHPSSYNEQFF

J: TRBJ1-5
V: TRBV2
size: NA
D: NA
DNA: TGTGCCAGCAATGGAGACGGAAGCAATCAGCCCCAGCATTTT
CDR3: CASNGDGSNQPQHF

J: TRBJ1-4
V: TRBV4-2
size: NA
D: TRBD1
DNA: TGTGCCAGCAGCCAGGGCGACAGGGCCTCTAATGAAAAACTGTTTTTT
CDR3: CASSQGDRASNEKLFF

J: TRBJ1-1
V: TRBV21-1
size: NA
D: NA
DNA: TGTGCCAGCAGTATAGGGGACACTGAAGCTTTCTTT
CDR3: CASSIGDTEAFF

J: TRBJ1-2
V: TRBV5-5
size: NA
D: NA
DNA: TGTGCCAGCAGCTTCGGACAGTCCCCGGCCTATGGCTACACCTTC
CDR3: CASSFGQSPAYGYTF

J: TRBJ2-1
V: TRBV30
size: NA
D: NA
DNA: TGTGCCTGGAGTGTACTAAGTCCGGGCAGGGCCCAGCTGGGCTCCTACAATGAGCAGTTCTTC
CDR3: CAWSVLSPGRAQLGSYNEQFF

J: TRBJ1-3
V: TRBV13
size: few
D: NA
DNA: TGTGCCAGCAGCTCGAGAACAGGGAAGTCTGGAAACACCATATATTTT
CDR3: CASSSRTGKSGNTIYF

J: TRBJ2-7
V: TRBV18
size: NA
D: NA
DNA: TGTGCCAGCTCACCAGTCAGCAGGGCTGCCTACGAGCAGTACTTC
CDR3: CASSPVSRAAYEQYF

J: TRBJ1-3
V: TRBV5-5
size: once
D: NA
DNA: TGTGCCAGCAGCAACAGGGAGCCGGGCACCATATATTTT
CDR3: CASSNREPGTIYF

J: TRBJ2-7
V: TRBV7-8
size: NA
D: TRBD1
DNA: TGTGCCAGCAGCTTAGGGTGGGGACAGGGCGACAGGATCTACGAGCAGTACTTC
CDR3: CASSLGWGQGDRIYEQYF